The 22 T cell receptor beta chains below come from one sample, sequenced in a study of CD4 T cells in relation to SARS-CoV-2 and coronaviruses. Antigens for these TCRs are unknown. Sequenced by immunoSEQ multiplex PCR; TCRdb stores in-frame clones only, minus some. Of around 28,000 clones in the sample, under 80% are singletons; the top ten hold 3% to 4%. Input material: memory CD4+ T cells from PBMCs, cultured in vitro. Receptors were obtained from an adult with COVID-19.

In this sample, this clone turned up once. The chain couples TRBV7-7 to TRBJ1-4, with TRBD1 as a possible D gene (5 bases). Trimming took 6 bases from V and 8 from J, leaving 13 bases between them. The CDR3 is made up of 13 amino acids. Germline V gives CDR1 SSHAT, CDR2 FNYEAQ (reference sequence). The CDR3 loop is CASSKDIGEKLFF. CDR3 nucleotides: TGTGCCAGCAGTAAGGACATCGGCGAAAAACTGTTTTTT.

This sequence joins TRBV11-3 and TRBJ2-1; 10 positions agree with TRBD2. This CDR3 has 17 amino acids. The germline CDR1 and CDR2 sequences are SGHNT and YENEEA. The V segment lost 1 base and the J segment 6 bases; nucleotides outside the gene matches: 9. DNA for the CDR3: TGTGCCAGCAGCTTAGGGACGCTAGCGGGAGTCGGCAATGAGCAGTTCTTC. Translating it yields CASSLGTLAGVGNEQFF.

The rearrangement links TRBV4-2 to TRBJ1-6; no clear D gene. The V end was cut by 0 bases, the J end by 0 bases, with 12 bases between. This CDR3 has 18 amino acids. Germline-derived CDR1 and CDR2 are LGHNA and YNFKEQ. Here the CDR3 reads CASSQDYLGSSYNSPLHF. The DNA for the CDR3 is TGTGCCAGCAGCCAAGATTACTTGGGAAGCTCCTATAATTCACCCCTCCACTTT.

This sequence joins TRBV28 and TRBJ1-5; D is unclear. V was shortened by 6 bases and J by 8 bases, with 14 bases between the two germline ends. Germline-derived CDR1 and CDR2 are MDHEN and SYDVKM. The CDR3 loop spans 13 amino acids. This chain's CDR3 is CASRKILEEPQHF. The DNA of the CDR3 is TGTGCCAGCAGGAAAATACTAGAGGAGCCCCAGCATTTT.

The V and J genes are TRBV10-1 and TRBJ2-7; no reliable D call. Looked up from germline, CDR1 is WNHNN and CDR2 is SYGVQD (reference sequence). Trimming took off 1 base at V and 8 bases at J, with 9 bases between the two ends. The CDR3 length is 12 residues. CDR3: CASSEFGDKQYF. The CDR3, as DNA: TGCGCCAGCAGTGAGTTTGGGGATAAGCAGTACTTC.

This clone was detected a few times. The CDR3 region has the DNA TGTGCCAGCAGCCAGAATACCGGGTTTAAAGCTTTCTTT. Residues: CASSQNTGFKAFF. The rearrangement links TRBV3-1 (or the pseudogene TRBV3-2) to TRBJ1-1; D call uncertain. Germline V gene data show CDR1 as LGHDT and CDR2 as YNNKEL (reference sequence). The V gene lost 3 bases and the J gene lost 9 bases, with 14 bases spanning the gap. The CDR3 consists of 13 residues.

In its sample, this clone was seen a few times. This chain links TRBV5-4 with TRBJ2-1; D uncertain. The V end lost 5 bases, the J end lost 7 bases, and 13 bases lay between the germline ends. The CDR3 sequence is 13 residues long. Germline values: CDR1 SGHNT, CDR2 YYREEE (reference sequence). Here the CDR3 DNA reads TGTGCCAGCAGGGGGTTCGGCTGGAATGAGCAGTTCTTC. Its translation is CASRGFGWNEQFF.

The chain couples TRBV10-1 to TRBJ1-5; D unresolved. Trimming removed 7 bases at V and 5 bases at J, with 9 bases between. In germline, CDR1 is WNHNN, CDR2 SYGVQD (reference sequence). There are 12 residues in the CDR3. The CDR3 DNA is TGCGCCAGCACAAATGGGGATCAGCCCCAGCATTTT. Amino acids: CASTNGDQPQHF.

The genes are TRBV3-1 (or the pseudogene TRBV3-2) and TRBJ1-2, with 7 bases that match TRBD1. The trim removed 2 bases at V and 4 bases at J, leaving 10 bases unmatched. CDR1 is LGHDT, CDR2 YNNKEL, per germline (reference sequence). This CDR3 comprises 16 residues. DNA of the CDR3: TGTGCCAGCAGCCAACTCCCGACAGGGCTAACCTATGGCTACACCTTC. Its translation is CASSQLPTGLTYGYTF.

The chain employs TRBV6-2 or TRBV6-3 and TRBJ2-3; no firm D call. Germline CDR1 and CDR2: MNHEY and SVGEGT. V was shortened by 6 bases and J by 7 bases, with 8 bases between the two germline ends. CDR3 length: 11 residues. In DNA, the CDR3 is TGTGCCAGCAGCCCGGACCATACGCAGTATTTT. Protein: CASSPDHTQYF.

This chain uses TRBV15 with TRBJ2-1; D ambiguous. CDR1 LNHNV and CDR2 YYDKDF come from the germline V gene (reference sequence). V was trimmed by 0 bases and J by 3 bases, leaving 9 bases between them. This CDR3 has 15 amino acids. This chain's CDR3 is CATSRDFQVYNEQFF. The CDR3 DNA reads as TGTGCCACCAGCAGAGACTTTCAGGTCTACAATGAGCAGTTCTTC.

This rearrangement joins TRBV10-3 to TRBJ2-3; D gene ambiguous. CDR3 length: 13 residues. The germline CDR1 and CDR2 sequences are ENHRY and SYGVKD. V gave up 0 bases and J gave up 4 bases, with 5 bases separating them. CDR3 bases: TGTGCCATCAGTGAGTCGTATCCAGATACGCAGTATTTT. Translated: CAISESYPDTQYF.

V and J are TRBV2 and TRBJ2-3; D is possibly TRBD2 (6 bases). Germline lookup yields CDR1 SNHLY and CDR2 FYNNEI. Between the trimmed V and J ends, which lost 10 bases and 4 bases, there was a span of 21 bases. The CDR3 covers 15 residues. The CDR3 spells CATARELARADTQYF. The DNA of the CDR3 is TGTGCCACTGCGAGAGAACTAGCTCGTGCAGATACGCAGTATTTT.

The rearrangement joins TRBV5-4 to TRBJ2-3; weak D call: TRBD1 (5 bases). V lost 2 bases and J 0 bases, leaving 10 bases between the germline ends. The germline CDR1 and CDR2 sequences are SGHNT and YYREEE (reference sequence). CDR3 length: 15 amino acids. CDR3 DNA: TGTGCCAGCAGCTTTTCGAGACAGAGCACAGATACGCAGTATTTT. Encoded protein: CASSFSRQSTDTQYF.

A few counts support this clone. The DNA for the CDR3 is TGTGCCAGCAGTCCCGACAGGGATGTGGGTGGCTACACCTTC. It codes for CASSPDRDVGGYTF. The V and J genes are TRBV6-5 and TRBJ1-2; 7 positions match TRBD1. Losses at the gene ends were 5 bases for V and 7 bases for J; bases not matched to a gene: 10. This CDR3 comprises 14 residues. The germline CDR1 and CDR2 sequences are MNHEY and SVGAGI.

V and J are TRBV23-1 and TRBJ2-2, with TRBD1 matching over 10 bases. TRBV23-1 counts as an open reading frame of uncertain function. With V trimmed by 5 bases and J by 7 bases, 19 bases remained unmatched. This CDR3 region has 19 residues. In DNA form, the CDR3 reads TGCGCCAGCAGTGCACCCCCCCCTCAGGACAGGGGGGATGGCGGGGAGCTGTTTTTT. This gives the protein CASSAPPPQDRGDGGELFF.

The rearrangement joins TRBV6-2 or TRBV6-3 to TRBJ2-6; D is perhaps TRBD1 (6 bases). CDR1 and CDR2 (germline): MNHEY, SVGEGT. CDR3 length: 15 residues. The ends were cut back, 2 bases at V and 1 base at J, with 6 bases in the middle. CDR3 sequence (DNA): TGTGCCAGCAGTTACAGGGGGTCTGGGGCCAACGTCCTGACTTTC. Amino acids: CASSYRGSGANVLTF.

The chain links TRBV4-1 to TRBJ1-4, with D hard to call. CDR3 size: 15 residues. Deletions cut 4 bases from V and 8 bases from J, with 17 bases between. Germline values: CDR1 MGHRA, CDR2 YSYEKL. Here the CDR3 DNA reads TGCGCCAGCAGCCGAATAGGCGGGAGGATGGAAAAACTGTTTTTT. Amino acids: CASSRIGGRMEKLFF.

This clone was seen only once. The V gene is TRBV28, the J gene TRBJ2-7; TRBD2 agrees at 15 bases. The CDR3 totals 19 residues. The J segment lost 1 base and the V segment lost 2 bases, leaving 9 bases of the junction unmatched. The germline V gene has CDR1 MDHEN and CDR2 SYDVKM. The DNA of the CDR3 is TGTGCCAGCAGTTTAGGACTAGCGGGAGGGTTTTTTGGGTCCTACGAGCAGTACTTC. Protein: CASSLGLAGGFFGSYEQYF.

The V and J genes are TRBV2 and TRBJ2-3; maybe TRBD1 (6 bases). The germline V and J ends were trimmed by 8 bases and 4 bases, with 22 bases remaining between them. From germline, CDR1 is SNHLY and CDR2 FYNNEI. This CDR3 region has 16 residues. In DNA form, the CDR3 reads TGTGCCAGCGCTCCTAGGGGGACGGCTAATTCAGATACGCAGTATTTT. Its translation: CASAPRGTANSDTQYF. The complete variable domain, with remaining parts taken from reference TRBV2 and TRBJ2-3, reads EPEVTQTPSHQVTQMGQEVILRCVPISNHLYFYWYRQILGQKVEFLVSFYNNEISEKSEIFDDQFSVERPDGSNFTLKIRSTKLEDSAMYFCASAPRGTANSDTQYFGPGTRLTVL.

The chain combines TRBV27 with TRBJ1-1; D remains ambiguous. This CDR3 has 11 amino acids. Trimming took 4 bases from V and 8 from J, leaving 8 bases between them. The germline CDR1 and CDR2 sequences are MNHEY and SMNVEV (reference sequence). CDR3 loop: CASSYKGEAFF. The CDR3 nucleotides read TGTGCCAGCAGTTACAAGGGAGAAGCTTTCTTT.

A remark on this clone: Other nucleotide sequences in the sample specify the same CDR3. The chain is built from TRBV6-5 and TRBJ1-1; D is possibly TRBD1 (5 bases). Trimming removed 0 bases at V and 1 base at J, with 6 bases between. This CDR3 region has 14 residues. Germline V CDR1 and CDR2: MNHEY, SVGAGI. The CDR3 nucleotides read TGTGCCAGCAGTTACTCGAGGGGGAACACTGAAGCTTTCTTT. This gives the protein CASSYSRGNTEAFF.